This passage covers 14 T cell receptor beta chains from one sample sequenced in a study of tumor-infiltrating lymphocytes in primary liver carcinoma. Germline DNA was also extracted, and blood RNA was taken from unsorted whole blood. Making TCR beta cDNA involved around 520 ng total RNA and a constant-region primer. Construction of TCR beta libraries relied on three successive nested multiplex PCR rounds employing slightly modified ARM-PCR. TRBV1-TRBV30 forward and Cbeta reverse primers drove the first two roughly 10-cycle rounds. Each CDR3 protein gets one entry after TCRdb re-called the multiplex PCR reads with MiXCR. This table holds 300,000 to 350,000 distinct CDR3 sequences, less than 75% found once. Source material: peripheral blood. All receptors derive from a man between 35 and 55 years old with primary liver carcinoma and hepatitis B virus infection.

Comment on this clonotype: This may be a read error, as it is one base from a much larger clone. This chain uses TRBV6-2 or TRBV6-3 with TRBJ2-1; D might be TRBD2 (6 bases). V was shortened by 7 bases and J by 5 bases, with 21 bases between the two germline ends. Germline loops: CDR1 MNHEY, CDR2 SVGEGT. CDR3 length: 16 residues. Here the CDR3 DNA reads TGTGCCAGCATCTACCCAGTGGGCGGGGCCCACAATGAGCAGTTCTTC. Translation gives CASIYPVGGAHNEQFF.

The V gene is TRBV11-2, the J gene TRBJ2-7, with D perhaps matching TRBD2 (5 bases). V was clipped by 5 bases and J by 4 bases, with 18 bases between them. CDR1 and CDR2 (germline): SGHAT, FQNNGV. The CDR3 is 15 amino acids. CDR3 in DNA: TGTGCCAGCAGCACCATTAGCGTGTACCCTTACGAGCAGTACTTC. This codes for CASSTISVYPYEQYF.

V gene TRBV24-1 combines with J gene TRBJ2-1; 8 nucleotides agree with TRBD2. In germline, CDR1 is KGHDR, CDR2 SFDVKD. The CDR3 covers 16 residues. The ends lost 2 bases at V and 8 bases at J; junction bases unmatched: 10. This CDR3 is CATSDYREGLPDEQFF. The CDR3 region has the DNA TGTGCCACCAGTGATTACCGGGAGGGCCTCCCGGATGAGCAGTTCTTC.

This clonotype was seen only a few times. This sequence joins TRBV5-5 and TRBJ2-4; TRBD1 agrees at 10 bases. Trimming at V came to 4 bases and at J to 8 bases, leaving 9 bases not matched to a gene. CDR3 length equals 15 residues. Germline V gene lookup returns CDR1 SGHKS and CDR2 YYEKEE (reference sequence). The CDR3 protein is CASSGLTGGLDIQYF. The DNA of the CDR3 is TGTGCCAGCAGCGGGCTGACAGGGGGCTTGGACATTCAGTACTTC.

This clonotype was seen a few times. The chain links TRBV6-5 to TRBJ2-1, with TRBD2 matching over 9 bases. V dropped 5 bases and J dropped 4; count of bases not matched to a gene: 3. Germline-derived CDR1 and CDR2 are MNHEY and SVGAGI. The CDR3 covers 14 residues. For the CDR3, the DNA is TGTGCCAGCAGTCGACTAGCGGATTACAATGAGCAGTTCTTC. The encoded protein is CASSRLADYNEQFF.

The V gene is TRBV12-3 or TRBV12-4, the J gene TRBJ2-7; 10 bases are a match to TRBD2. After removal of 6 bases from V and 3 bases from J, the junction contained 8 bases not matched to a gene. This CDR3 is built from 15 residues. The CDR3 loop reads CASRRVAGGYYEQYF. The CDR3 nucleotides read TGTGCCAGCAGACGAGTAGCGGGAGGTTACTACGAGCAGTACTTC.

A word on this clonotype: A read error may produce the germline difference seen at one junction end. This chain links TRBV29-1 with TRBJ2-3; 7 nucleotides line up with TRBD1. Germline V lookup: CDR1 SQVTM, CDR2 ANQGSEA. This CDR3 region has 13 residues. The CDR3 here is CRVQGQSTDTQYF. The CDR3 nucleotides read TGCAGGGTCCAGGGACAGAGCACAGATACACAGTATTTT.

About this clonotype itself: This may stem from a read error, because a much larger clone lies one nucleotide away. V gene TRBV6-2 or TRBV6-3 combines with J gene TRBJ2-5; 10 bases fit TRBD2. Germline V gives CDR1 MNHEY, CDR2 SVGEGT. Unmatched junction bases numbered 10, after V lost 9 bases and J lost 6 bases. The CDR3 totals 14 residues. DNA of the CDR3: TGTGCCAGGATGGGACTAGCGCGAGGAAAGACCCAGTACTTC. It yields the protein CARMGLARGKTQYF.

The sample holds a few counts of this clonotype. In DNA, the CDR3 is TGTGCCAGCTCACCCCAGGACGAGCAGTACTTC. Encoded protein: CASSPQDEQYF. The J gene is TRBJ2-7, the V gene TRBV18, with D unclear. CDR3 length equals 11 residues. CDR1 is KGHSH, CDR2 LQKENI, per germline. V lost 3 bases and J 5 bases, leaving 5 bases between the germline ends.

Note on this clonotype: A junction boundary mismatches the germline segment, possibly from a read error. The chain joins TRBV4-1 to TRBJ2-2; 10 bases align to TRBD1. Per the germline V gene, CDR1 is MGHRA and CDR2 is YSYEKL. The CDR3 contains 16 residues. CDR3 sequence reads: CACNVLDRGLTGEPFF. The CDR3 bases are TGCGCCTGCAACGTTCTGGACAGGGGGTTAACCGGGGAGCCGTTTTTT.

A word on this clonotype: Mismatch with germline at one junction end may stem from a read error. This chain links TRBV6-5 with TRBJ2-7; D unclear. CDR1 and CDR2 (germline): MNHEY, SVGAGI. The CDR3 is 18 residues long. CDR3 residues: CASSYKGPATSIPYEQYF. The CDR3 DNA reads TGTGCCAGTAGTTACAAGGGCCCTGCCACTTCGATACCCTACGAGCAGTACTTC.

On this clonotype itself: The junction departs from germline at one end; a sequencing error may be responsible. J is TRBJ2-5 and V is TRBV11-2, with D unresolved. Germline CDR1 reads SGHAT; CDR2 reads FQNNGV. The CDR3 totals 15 residues. The CDR3: CASSRRPGRQETQYF. CDR3 bases: TGTGCCAGCAGCAGGAGACCCGGACGTCAAGAGACTCAGTACTTC.

Comment on this clonotype: The conserved final phenylalanine or tryptophan is absent from the CDR3, which likely points to a read error. This chain connects TRBV4-1 to TRBJ1-6; 9 nucleotides line up with TRBD1. Losses at the gene ends were 7 bases for V and 6 bases for J; bases not matched to a gene: 4. This CDR3 comprises 14 residues. CDR1 is MGHRA and CDR2 is YSYEKL in the germline V gene. Here the CDR3 reads CASMDRGGNSPLHI. The DNA of the CDR3 is TGCGCCAGCATGGACAGGGGAGGTAATTCACCCCTCCACATT.

Worth noting for this clonotype: This could be a read error, since a much larger clone is one nucleotide away. This chain links TRBV29-1 with TRBJ1-5; perhaps TRBD1 as D (5 bases). The CDR3 has 13 amino acids. Between the trimmed V and J ends, which lost 4 bases and 7 bases, there was a span of 14 bases. Looked up from germline, CDR1 is SQVTM and CDR2 is ANQGSEA. The DNA for the CDR3 is TGCAGCGTTGTAATCAAAGGGGAACAGCCCCAGCATTTT. Translated, it gives CSVVIKGEQPQHF.